This TCR beta chain was obtained from a study of T cell repertoires in cytomegalovirus infection. Overall study: Matching HLA type and CMV infection were both indicated by public TCR beta signatures.

At least ten counts were recorded for this clonotype. Its matching antigen is unknown. Overall study results and limits: Dominating the ex vivo response were HLA-C-restricted CMV-specific TCR beta clonotypes. Based on cumulative public TCR beta family frequency, carriers of CMV plus the relevant HLA were identified.

Germline assignment: CDR1 SGHTA and CDR2 FQGNSA. Trimming left V 5 bases short and J 3 bases short, with 19 bases between. This CDR3 has 16 residues. One entry per CDR3 protein results from TCRdb running MiXCR on the reads. Of around 570,000 distinct CDR3 sequences listed, around two fifths were seen once; the top ten hold roughly 50%. Sequenced material: cultured PBMCs, taken from culture after CMV antigen stimulation. The clonotype originates from a human donor in good health (CMV status not recorded). Some clones in this sample may be carry-over from other donors' samples. The chain has TRBV7-2 and TRBJ1-1; possibly TRBD1 for D (5 bases). CDR3: CASSLPRGRRDTEAFF. The CDR3 nucleotides are TGTGCCAGCAGCCTCCCTCGGGGCCGGAGGGACACTGAAGCTTTCTTT. Full variable domain (remainder filled in from reference TRBV7-2 and TRBJ1-1): GAGVSQSPSNKVTEKGKDVELRCDPISGHTALYWYRQSLGQGLEFLIYFQGNSAPDKSGLPSDRFSAERTGGSVSTLTIQRTQQEDSAVYLCASSLPRGRRDTEAFFGQGTRLTVV.